Listed below are T cell receptor beta chains from one sample, sequenced in a study of blood T cell repertoires in COVID-19. Profiling relied on immunoSEQ multiplex PCR, and the TCRdb table lists in-frame clones only, not all of them. The sample has fewer than 200,000 clones, 60% to 80% seen once; the top ten hold 17%. Material: PBMCs or T cells enriched from blood (not recorded which). These receptors were collected from a woman between 50 and 59 years old who had recovered from COVID-19. CDR3s include the opening cysteine and the closing phenylalanine or tryptophan. Fields, in order: J gene, clone size, D gene, V gene, CDR3 protein, CDR3 DNA. D genes are given only for firm matches. The size field is filled for only some rows; it gives once, few, many or a size class.

j_call: TRBJ2-7
clone_size: .
d_call: TRBD1
v_call: TRBV28
cdr3_aa: CASSPGDSTSYEQYF
cdr3_nt: TGTGCCAGCAGTCCTGGGGACAGCACAAGCTACGAGCAGTACTTC

j_call: TRBJ1-4
clone_size: .
d_call: .
v_call: TRBV30
cdr3_aa: CAWSNLDRRGLFF
cdr3_nt: TGTGCCTGGAGTAACCTCGACAGAAGAGGACTGTTTTTT

j_call: TRBJ2-1
clone_size: .
d_call: .
v_call: TRBV28
cdr3_aa: CASRAGTGDPPYNEQFF
cdr3_nt: TGTGCCAGCAGGGCGGGTACGGGTGACCCTCCCTACAATGAGCAGTTCTTC

j_call: TRBJ1-5
clone_size: .
d_call: .
v_call: TRBV7-2
cdr3_aa: CASRAGDGNQPQHF
cdr3_nt: TGTGCCAGCAGAGCGGGGGATGGCAATCAGCCCCAGCATTTT

j_call: TRBJ1-1
clone_size: once
d_call: .
v_call: TRBV2
cdr3_aa: CASRGANTEAFF
cdr3_nt: TGTGCCAGCAGAGGGGCGAACACTGAAGCTTTCTTT

j_call: TRBJ1-2
clone_size: .
d_call: .
v_call: TRBV2
cdr3_aa: CASSRAANYGYTF
cdr3_nt: TGTGCCAGCAGCAGGGCAGCTAACTATGGCTACACCTTC

j_call: TRBJ2-3
clone_size: once
d_call: .
v_call: TRBV5-4
cdr3_aa: CASSLALREKTDTQYF
cdr3_nt: TGTGCCAGCAGCTTGGCTCTTCGGGAGAAGACAGATACGCAGTATTTT

j_call: TRBJ1-5
clone_size: .
d_call: .
v_call: TRBV19
cdr3_aa: CASSRQYQPQHF
cdr3_nt: TGTGCCAGTTCCCGCCAGTACCAGCCCCAGCATTTT

j_call: TRBJ1-4
clone_size: .
d_call: .
v_call: TRBV18
cdr3_aa: CASSSQDRYEKLFF
cdr3_nt: TGTGCCAGCTCCTCCCAGGACAGATATGAAAAACTGTTTTTT

j_call: TRBJ1-2
clone_size: .
d_call: .
v_call: TRBV6-5
cdr3_aa: CASGPGAGYTF
cdr3_nt: TGTGCCAGCGGCCCGGGAGCTGGCTACACCTTC

j_call: TRBJ2-7
clone_size: .
d_call: TRBD2
v_call: TRBV5-1
cdr3_aa: CASSTSGSSYEQYF
cdr3_nt: TGCGCCAGCAGCACTAGCGGAAGCTCCTACGAGCAGTACTTC

j_call: TRBJ2-5
clone_size: once
d_call: .
v_call: TRBV3-1/TRBV3-2
cdr3_aa: CASSHVRRQETQYF
cdr3_nt: TGTGCCAGCAGCCACGTCCGGAGACAAGAGACCCAGTACTTC

j_call: TRBJ1-1
clone_size: .
d_call: .
v_call: TRBV20-1
cdr3_aa: CRVIRATEAFF
cdr3_nt: TGCAGGGTCATCAGGGCCACTGAAGCTTTCTTT

j_call: TRBJ2-5
clone_size: .
d_call: .
v_call: TRBV19
cdr3_aa: CASSSTVRETQYF
cdr3_nt: TGTGCCAGTAGTTCGACTGTCAGAGAGACCCAGTACTTC

j_call: TRBJ2-1
clone_size: .
d_call: TRBD2
v_call: TRBV7-2
cdr3_aa: CASSLTLAGDNEQFF
cdr3_nt: TGTGCCAGCAGCTTAACACTAGCGGGAGACAATGAGCAGTTCTTC

j_call: TRBJ1-2
clone_size: .
d_call: TRBD1
v_call: TRBV28
cdr3_aa: CAIDDRVGAGYTF
cdr3_nt: TGTGCCATCGATGACAGGGTGGGGGCTGGCTACACCTTC

j_call: TRBJ2-4
clone_size: .
d_call: TRBD1
v_call: TRBV6-1
cdr3_aa: CASSDWQGENIQYF
cdr3_nt: TGTGCCAGCAGTGATTGGCAGGGGGAAAACATTCAGTACTTC

j_call: TRBJ2-1
clone_size: .
d_call: .
v_call: TRBV6-5
cdr3_aa: CASRDTYNEQFF
cdr3_nt: TGTGCCAGCCGGGACACTTACAATGAGCAGTTCTTC

j_call: TRBJ1-1
clone_size: .
d_call: .
v_call: TRBV5-8
cdr3_aa: CASSPRGGEAFF
cdr3_nt: TGTGCCAGCAGCCCTAGGGGTGGGGAAGCTTTCTTT

j_call: TRBJ2-1
clone_size: .
d_call: .
v_call: TRBV28
cdr3_aa: CASSLFLDLGHYLDEQFF
cdr3_nt: TGTGCCAGCAGTTTATTTTTGGATTTGGGTCACTACCTGGATGAGCAGTTCTTC

j_call: TRBJ2-1
clone_size: .
d_call: TRBD2
v_call: TRBV10-3
cdr3_aa: CAIKITSGTYNEQFF
cdr3_nt: TGTGCCATCAAAATCACGAGCGGGACTTACAATGAGCAGTTCTTC

j_call: TRBJ2-1
clone_size: .
d_call: TRBD2
v_call: TRBV19
cdr3_aa: CASSMTSGNVYNEQFF
cdr3_nt: TGTGCCAGTAGTATGACTAGCGGGAACGTCTACAATGAGCAGTTCTTC

j_call: TRBJ2-7
clone_size: .
d_call: TRBD2
v_call: TRBV7-6
cdr3_aa: CASSLTSGQTYEQYF
cdr3_nt: TGTGCCAGCAGCTTAACTAGCGGACAGACCTACGAGCAGTACTTC

j_call: TRBJ2-2
clone_size: .
d_call: TRBD2
v_call: TRBV6-2/TRBV6-3
cdr3_aa: CASSAYGTRYTGELFF
cdr3_nt: TGTGCCAGCAGTGCCTACGGGACTAGATACACCGGGGAGCTGTTTTTT

j_call: TRBJ2-1
clone_size: few
d_call: .
v_call: TRBV7-9
cdr3_aa: CASSLTGNNEQFF
cdr3_nt: TGTGCCAGCAGTCTCACAGGGAACAATGAGCAGTTCTTC

j_call: TRBJ1-6
clone_size: once
d_call: TRBD1
v_call: TRBV28
cdr3_aa: CASSPPPTGLGNSPLHF
cdr3_nt: TGTGCCAGCAGTCCCCCGCCGACAGGGTTAGGAAATTCACCCCTCCACTTT

j_call: TRBJ1-2
clone_size: .
d_call: .
v_call: TRBV20-1
cdr3_aa: CSASSGWDYGYTF
cdr3_nt: TGCAGTGCTAGTTCCGGGTGGGACTATGGCTACACCTTC

j_call: TRBJ2-7
clone_size: .
d_call: TRBD2
v_call: TRBV6-4
cdr3_aa: CATPRYLAGIKSYEQYF
cdr3_nt: TGTGCCACCCCTCGGTACTTAGCGGGAATTAAGTCCTACGAGCAGTACTTC

j_call: TRBJ1-6
clone_size: .
d_call: .
v_call: TRBV6-4
cdr3_aa: CASSPQGANSPLHF
cdr3_nt: TGTGCCAGCAGTCCACAGGGCGCTAATTCACCCCTCCACTTT

j_call: TRBJ2-7
clone_size: .
d_call: TRBD2
v_call: TRBV3-1/TRBV3-2
cdr3_aa: CASSPSKGGSAVREQYF
cdr3_nt: TGTGCCAGCAGCCCAAGTAAGGGCGGGAGTGCTGTACGGGAGCAGTACTTC